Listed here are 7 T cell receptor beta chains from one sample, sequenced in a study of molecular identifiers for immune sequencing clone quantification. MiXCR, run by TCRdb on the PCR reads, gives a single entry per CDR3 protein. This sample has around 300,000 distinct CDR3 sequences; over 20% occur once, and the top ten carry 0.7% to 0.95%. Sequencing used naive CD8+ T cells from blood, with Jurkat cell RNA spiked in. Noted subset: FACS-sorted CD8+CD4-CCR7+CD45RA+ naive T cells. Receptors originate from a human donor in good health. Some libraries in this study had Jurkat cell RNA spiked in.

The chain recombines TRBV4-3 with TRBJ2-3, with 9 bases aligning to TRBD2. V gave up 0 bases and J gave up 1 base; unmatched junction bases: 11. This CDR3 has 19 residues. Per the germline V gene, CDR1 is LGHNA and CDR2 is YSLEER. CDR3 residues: CASSQDNSLAGTGTDTQYF. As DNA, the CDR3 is TGCGCCAGCAGCCAAGATAACTCCCTAGCGGGGACAGGCACAGATACGCAGTATTTT.

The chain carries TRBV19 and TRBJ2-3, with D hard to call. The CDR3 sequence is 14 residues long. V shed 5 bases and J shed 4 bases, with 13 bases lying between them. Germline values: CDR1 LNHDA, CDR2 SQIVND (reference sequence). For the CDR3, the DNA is TGTGCCAGTAGTGATTGGGTGTCTCCAGATACGCAGTATTTT. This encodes CASSDWVSPDTQYF. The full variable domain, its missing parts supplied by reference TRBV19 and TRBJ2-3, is DGGITQSPKYLFRKEGQNVTLSCEQNLNHDAMYWYRQDPGQGLRLIYYSQIVNDFQKGDIAEGYSVSREKKESFPLTVTSAQKNPTAFYLCASSDWVSPDTQYFGPGTRLTVL.

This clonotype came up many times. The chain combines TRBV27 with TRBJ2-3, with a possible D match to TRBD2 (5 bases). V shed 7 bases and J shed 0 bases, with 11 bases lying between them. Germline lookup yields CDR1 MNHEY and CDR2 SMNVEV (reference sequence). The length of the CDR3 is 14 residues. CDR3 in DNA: TGTGCCAGCATGTGGAGCGGTAGCACAGATACGCAGTATTTT. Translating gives CASMWSGSTDTQYF.

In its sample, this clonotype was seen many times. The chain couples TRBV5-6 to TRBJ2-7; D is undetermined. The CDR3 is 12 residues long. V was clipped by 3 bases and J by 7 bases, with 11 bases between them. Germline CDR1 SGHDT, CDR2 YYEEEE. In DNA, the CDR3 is TGTGCCAGCAGCTCTTACTTACGGGAGCAGTACTTC. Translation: CASSSYLREQYF.

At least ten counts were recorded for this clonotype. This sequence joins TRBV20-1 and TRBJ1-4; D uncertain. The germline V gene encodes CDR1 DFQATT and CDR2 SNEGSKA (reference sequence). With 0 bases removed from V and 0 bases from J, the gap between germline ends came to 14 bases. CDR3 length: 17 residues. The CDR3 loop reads CSARDLTRVTTNEKLFF. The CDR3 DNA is TGCAGTGCTAGAGATCTTACGCGGGTGACAACTAATGAAAAACTGTTTTTT.

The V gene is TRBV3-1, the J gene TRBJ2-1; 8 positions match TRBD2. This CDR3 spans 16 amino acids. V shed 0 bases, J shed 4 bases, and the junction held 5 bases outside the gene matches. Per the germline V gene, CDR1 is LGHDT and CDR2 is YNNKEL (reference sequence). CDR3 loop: CASSQDSGVRYNEQFF. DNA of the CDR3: TGTGCCAGCAGCCAAGATAGCGGGGTCAGGTACAATGAGCAGTTCTTC.

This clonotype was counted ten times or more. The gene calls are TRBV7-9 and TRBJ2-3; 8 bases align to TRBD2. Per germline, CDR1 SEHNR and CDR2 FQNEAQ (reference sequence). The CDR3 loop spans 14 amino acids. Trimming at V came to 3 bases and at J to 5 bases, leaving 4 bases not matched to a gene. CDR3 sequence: CASSFAGGGDTQYF. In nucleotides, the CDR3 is TGTGCCAGCAGCTTTGCGGGGGGCGGAGATACGCAGTATTTT.